This is a list of T cell receptor beta chains from one sample in a study of shared clonotypes between healthy human individuals. The repertoire was sequenced with immunoSEQ multiplex PCR; TCRdb's copy has only in-frame clones and lacks some. Among about 1.5 million clones listed, 98% were seen once. Sequencing input: naive CD4+ T cells sorted from blood. The source is a young man in good health. Each CDR3 is given with its conserved first and last residue. A D gene is named only where the DNA matches it firmly. Rows give clone size only sometimes, using once, few, many, or a class for an expanded clone.

TRBV7-9,once,TRBJ1-1,-,CASSAGGIQNTEAFF,TGTGCCAGCAGCGCCGGGGGTATTCAGAACACTGAAGCTTTCTTT
TRBV5-1,-,TRBJ2-7,TRBD1,CASSFGQGETYEQYF,TGCGCCAGCAGCTTTGGACAGGGGGAGACCTACGAGCAGTACTTC
TRBV6-5,-,TRBJ2-7,-,CASRTDPYEQYF,TGTGCCAGCAGGACAGATCCCTACGAGCAGTACTTC
TRBV28,once,TRBJ2-5,-,CASSLGRRGQETQYF,TGTGCCAGCAGTTTAGGGCGTCGGGGACAAGAGACCCAGTACTTC
TRBV5-1,-,TRBJ2-5,-,CASSGGQLETQYF,TGCGCCAGCAGCGGAGGACAGTTGGAGACCCAGTACTTC
TRBV11-2,-,TRBJ2-5,TRBD1,CASSISGTGTETQYF,TGTGCCAGCAGCATCTCCGGGACAGGGACAGAGACCCAGTACTTC
TRBV20-1,-,TRBJ2-7,-,CSAEFYEQYF,TGCAGTGCTGAGTTTTACGAGCAGTACTTC
TRBV6-5,-,TRBJ1-6,TRBD1,CASSGTGFRNSPLHF,TGTGCCAGCAGTGGGACAGGGTTTCGCAATTCACCCCTCCACTTT
TRBV30,once,TRBJ2-4,-,CAWRTTSSKNIQYF,TGTGCCTGGAGGACGACTAGTTCCAAAAACATTCAGTACTTC
TRBV14,-,TRBJ2-7,-,CASSQDLGGSGPYEQYF,TGTGCCAGCAGCCAAGATTTGGGGGGTTCGGGCCCCTACGAGCAGTACTTC
TRBV10-1,-,TRBJ2-3,-,CASSESRGEDTQYF,TGCGCCAGCAGTGAGTCAAGGGGAGAGGATACGCAGTATTTT
TRBV6-1,once,TRBJ2-5,-,CASSAGTWETQYF,TGTGCCAGCAGTGCTGGGACTTGGGAGACCCAGTACTTC
TRBV6-5,-,TRBJ2-3,-,CASRGEGPVSGTQYF,TGTGCCAGCAGGGGAGAGGGGCCGGTCTCTGGTACGCAGTATTTT
TRBV25-1,-,TRBJ2-7,TRBD2,CASSEDERDSDEQYF,TGTGCCAGCAGTGAAGACGAGCGGGATAGCGACGAGCAGTACTTC
TRBV15,-,TRBJ1-3,-,CATSSSDPTGHTIYF,TGTGCCACCAGCAGCTCGGACCCTACCGGACACACCATATATTTT
TRBV5-5,-,TRBJ1-2,TRBD1,CASSLQRQGGYGYTF,TGTGCCAGCAGCCTCCAGAGACAGGGGGGCTATGGCTACACCTTC
TRBV27,-,TRBJ1-2,-,CASRPYSGYGYTF,TGTGCCAGCCGACCATACTCAGGGTATGGCTACACCTTC
TRBV23-1,-,TRBJ1-1,-,CASTGSIGTEAFF,TGCGCCAGTACGGGTTCAATAGGCACTGAAGCTTTCTTT
TRBV20-1,-,TRBJ2-7,-,CSGQSSYEQYF,TGCAGTGGTCAGAGCTCCTACGAGCAGTACTTC
TRBV7-9,-,TRBJ2-7,-,CASSLDTYEQYF,TGTGCCAGCAGCTTAGATACCTACGAGCAGTACTTC
TRBV4-1,-,TRBJ2-1,-,CASSQLQGLTYNEQFF,TGCGCCAGCAGCCAACTACAGGGCCTAACCTACAATGAGCAGTTCTTC
TRBV19,-,TRBJ2-7,-,CASSIGEYEQYF,TGTGCCAGTAGTATAGGAGAATACGAGCAGTACTTC
TRBV29-1,-,TRBJ2-1,TRBD2,CSGGTSGFLGEQFF,TGCAGCGGCGGGACTAGCGGGTTCCTAGGCGAGCAGTTCTTC
TRBV5-4,once,TRBJ1-3,-,CASSLSRGMGAGNTIYF,TGTGCCAGCAGCTTGTCTCGGGGGATGGGTGCTGGAAACACCATATATTTT
TRBV7-2,-,TRBJ1-2,-,CASSLEVYGYTF,TGTGCCAGCAGCTTAGAAGTCTATGGCTACACCTTC
TRBV5-5,once,TRBJ2-7,-,CASSLRESYEQYF,TGTGCCAGCAGCTTGAGGGAGTCCTACGAGCAGTACTTC
TRBV18,-,TRBJ2-1,-,CASSPRLRANYEQFF,TGTGCCAGCTCACCACGTTTGCGCGCCAATTATGAGCAGTTCTTC
TRBV7-3,-,TRBJ2-7,TRBD2,CASSLAGTSGRGRHEQYF,TGTGCCAGCAGCCTCGCCGGGACTAGCGGGAGGGGGAGGCACGAGCAGTACTTC
TRBV15,once,TRBJ2-2,TRBD1,CATSRLQGASTGELFF,TGTGCCACCAGCAGGTTACAGGGGGCTAGCACCGGGGAGCTGTTTTTT
TRBV5-4,-,TRBJ1-5,-,CASSSWGNSNQPQHF,TGTGCCAGCAGCTCCTGGGGGAACAGCAATCAGCCCCAGCATTTT
TRBV9,-,TRBJ2-1,TRBD2,CASSVHSRGTAGGSYNEQFF,TGTGCCAGCAGCGTGCACAGTCGTGGTACGGCGGGAGGCTCCTACAATGAGCAGTTCTTC
TRBV29-1,-,TRBJ2-1,-,CSVAGREGEQFF,TGCAGCGTTGCCGGGAGAGAGGGTGAGCAGTTCTTC
TRBV5-1,-,TRBJ2-1,-,CASSHSQGHSYNEQFF,TGCGCCAGCAGCCATAGTCAGGGACATTCCTACAATGAGCAGTTCTTC
TRBV5-4,once,TRBJ2-7,TRBD2,CASSLFEGGPRPAYEQYF,TGTGCCAGCAGCTTGTTTGAGGGAGGGCCCCGCCCGGCCTACGAGCAGTACTTC
TRBV7-9,-,TRBJ2-3,-,CASSVRNPTQYF,TGTGCCAGCAGCGTGAGGAACCCTACGCAGTATTTT
TRBV20-1,-,TRBJ2-1,-,CSANLRNEQFF,TGCAGTGCTAATTTGCGGAATGAGCAGTTCTTC
TRBV7-2,-,TRBJ1-1,-,CASSPLSVAFF,TGTGCCAGCAGCCCTCTCTCAGTAGCTTTCTTT
TRBV27,-,TRBJ2-3,TRBD2,CASGVWTSGRARSDTQYF,TGTGCCAGCGGAGTTTGGACTAGCGGGAGGGCCAGGTCAGATACGCAGTATTTT
TRBV29-1,-,TRBJ2-3,TRBD2,CSVDGRELIDTQYF,TGCAGCGTTGATGGGCGGGAGTTAATAGATACGCAGTATTTT
TRBV30,-,TRBJ2-3,TRBD2,CAWSVTLLAGRSDTQYF,TGTGCCTGGAGTGTAACCCTCCTAGCGGGAAGATCAGATACGCAGTATTTT
TRBV11-2,once,TRBJ2-1,TRBD2,CASRVRTSGNNEQFF,TGTGCCAGCCGAGTGAGGACTAGCGGGAACAATGAGCAGTTCTTC
TRBV11-2,-,TRBJ1-2,-,CASSQLQDSQYYGYTF,TGTGCCAGCAGCCAGCTTCAGGACAGCCAGTACTATGGCTACACCTTC
TRBV7-9,-,TRBJ2-1,TRBD1,CASSWGQSTIRDEQFF,TGTGCCAGCAGCTGGGGACAGTCAACAATTAGGGATGAGCAGTTCTTC
TRBV19,-,TRBJ2-6,TRBD1,CASNTGTGGSGANVLTF,TGTGCCAGTAACACCGGGACAGGGGGCTCTGGGGCCAACGTCCTGACTTTC
TRBV10-3,-,TRBJ2-1,TRBD2,CAISDGSGRGSYNEQFF,TGTGCCATCAGTGACGGTAGCGGGAGGGGATCCTACAATGAGCAGTTCTTC
TRBV2,-,TRBJ1-1,-,CASSPEDHTEAFF,TGTGCCAGCAGCCCTGAGGATCACACTGAAGCTTTCTTT
TRBV29-1,-,TRBJ1-2,-,CSVRRDDNYGYTF,TGCAGCGTGCGAAGGGACGATAACTATGGCTACACCTTC
TRBV12-5,-,TRBJ2-5,-,CASGLVSDQETQYF,TGTGCTAGTGGTTTAGTTAGCGACCAAGAGACCCAGTACTTC
TRBV6-4,-,TRBJ2-7,-,CASMARPVTWVAYEQYF,TGTGCCAGCATGGCGAGACCAGTAACTTGGGTAGCCTACGAGCAGTACTTC